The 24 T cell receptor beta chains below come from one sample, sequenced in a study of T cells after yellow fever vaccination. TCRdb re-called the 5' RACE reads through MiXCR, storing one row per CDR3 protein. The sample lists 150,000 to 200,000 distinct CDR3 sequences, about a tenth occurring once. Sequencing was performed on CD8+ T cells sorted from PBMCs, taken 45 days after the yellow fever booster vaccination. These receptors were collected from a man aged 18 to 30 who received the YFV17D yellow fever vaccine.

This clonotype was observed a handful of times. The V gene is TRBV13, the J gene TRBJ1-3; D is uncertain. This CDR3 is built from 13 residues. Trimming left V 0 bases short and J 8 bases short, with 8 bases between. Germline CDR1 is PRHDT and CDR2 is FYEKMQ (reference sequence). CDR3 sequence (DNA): TGTGCCAGCAGCTTAGGGCACCGCCACACCATATATTTT. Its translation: CASSLGHRHTIYF.

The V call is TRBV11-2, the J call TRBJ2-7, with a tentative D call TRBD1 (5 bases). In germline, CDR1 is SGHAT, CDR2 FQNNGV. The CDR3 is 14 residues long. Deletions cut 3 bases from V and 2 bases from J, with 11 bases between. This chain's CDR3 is CASSFFTGTYEQYF. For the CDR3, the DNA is TGTGCCAGCAGCTTTTTTACAGGTACCTACGAGCAGTACTTC.

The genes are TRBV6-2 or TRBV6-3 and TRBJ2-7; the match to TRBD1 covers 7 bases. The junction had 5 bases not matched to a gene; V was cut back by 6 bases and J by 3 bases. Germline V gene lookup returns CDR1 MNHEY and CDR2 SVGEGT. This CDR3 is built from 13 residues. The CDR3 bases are TGTGCCAGCAGCTCGGGACAGAGCTACGAGCAGTACGTC. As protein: CASSSGQSYEQYV.

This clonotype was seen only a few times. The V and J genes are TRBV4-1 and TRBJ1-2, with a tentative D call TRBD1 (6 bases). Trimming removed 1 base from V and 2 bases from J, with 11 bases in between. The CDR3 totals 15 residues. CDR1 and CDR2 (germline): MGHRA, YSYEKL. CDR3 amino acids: CASSQGTELNYGYTF. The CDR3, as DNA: TGCGCCAGCAGCCAAGGGACAGAATTAAACTATGGCTACACCTTC.

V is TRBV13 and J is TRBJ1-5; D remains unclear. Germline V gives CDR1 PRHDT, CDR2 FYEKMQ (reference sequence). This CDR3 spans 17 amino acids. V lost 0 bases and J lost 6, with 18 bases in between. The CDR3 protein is CASSLGRGSNLRQPQHF. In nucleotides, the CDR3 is TGTGCCAGCAGCTTAGGCCGGGGATCTAATTTACGTCAGCCCCAGCATTTT.

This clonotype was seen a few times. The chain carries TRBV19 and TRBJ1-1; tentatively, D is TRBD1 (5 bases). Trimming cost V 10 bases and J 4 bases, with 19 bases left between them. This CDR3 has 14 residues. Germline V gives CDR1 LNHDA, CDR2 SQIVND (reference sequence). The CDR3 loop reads CATTLQGGGTEAFF. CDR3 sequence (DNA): TGTGCCACCACACTCCAGGGTGGGGGCACTGAAGCTTTCTTT. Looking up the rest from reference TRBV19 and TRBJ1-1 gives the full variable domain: DGGITQSPKYLFRKEGQNVTLSCEQNLNHDAMYWYRQDPGQGLRLIYYSQIVNDFQKGDIAEGYSVSREKKESFPLTVTSAQKNPTAFYLCATTLQGGGTEAFFGQGTRLTVV.

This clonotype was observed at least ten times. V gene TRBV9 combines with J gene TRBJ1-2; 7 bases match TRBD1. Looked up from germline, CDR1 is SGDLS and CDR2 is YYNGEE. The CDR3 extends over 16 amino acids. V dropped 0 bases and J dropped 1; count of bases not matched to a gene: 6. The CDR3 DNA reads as TGTGCCAGCAGCGTAGCTACGCCAGGGGGTAACTATGGCTACACCTTC. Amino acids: CASSVATPGGNYGYTF.

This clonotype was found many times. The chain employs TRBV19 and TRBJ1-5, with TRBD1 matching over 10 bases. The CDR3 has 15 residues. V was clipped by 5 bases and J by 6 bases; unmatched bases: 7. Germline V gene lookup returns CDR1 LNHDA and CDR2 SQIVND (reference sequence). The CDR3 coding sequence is TGTGCCAGTAGTGGGACAGGGGCGCGTAGTCAGCCCCAGCATTTT. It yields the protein CASSGTGARSQPQHF.

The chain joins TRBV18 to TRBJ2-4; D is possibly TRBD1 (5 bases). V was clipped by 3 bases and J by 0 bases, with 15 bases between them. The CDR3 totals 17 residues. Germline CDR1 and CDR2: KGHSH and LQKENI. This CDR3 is CASSPVAFQGAKNIQYF. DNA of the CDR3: TGTGCCAGCTCACCCGTGGCCTTCCAGGGAGCCAAAAACATTCAGTACTTC.

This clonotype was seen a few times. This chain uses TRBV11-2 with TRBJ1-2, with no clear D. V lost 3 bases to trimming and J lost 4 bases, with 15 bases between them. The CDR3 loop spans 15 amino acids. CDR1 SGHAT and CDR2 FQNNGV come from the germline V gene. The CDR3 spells CASSLVTQDLYGYTF. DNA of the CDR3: TGTGCCAGCAGCTTGGTAACGCAGGACCTCTATGGCTACACCTTC. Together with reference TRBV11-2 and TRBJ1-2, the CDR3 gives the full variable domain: EAGVAQSPRYKIIEKRQSVAFWCNPISGHATLYWYQQILGQGPKLLIQFQNNGVVDDSQLPKDRFSAERLKGVDSTLKIQPAKLEDSAVYLCASSLVTQDLYGYTFGSGTRLTVV.

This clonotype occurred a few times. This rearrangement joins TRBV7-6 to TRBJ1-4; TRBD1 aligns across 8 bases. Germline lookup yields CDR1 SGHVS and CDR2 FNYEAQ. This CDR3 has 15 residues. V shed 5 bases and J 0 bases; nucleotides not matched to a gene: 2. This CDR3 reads CASSETGATNEKLFF. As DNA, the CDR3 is TGTGCCAGCAGCGAGACAGGGGCAACTAATGAAAAACTGTTTTTT.

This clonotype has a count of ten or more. CDR3 in DNA: TGCGCCAGCAGCCAGTCCCCAGGGGGTGGTTTAGCAGATACGCAGTATTTT. Protein: CASSQSPGGGLADTQYF. The rearrangement links TRBV4-3 to TRBJ2-3; 7 bases agree with TRBD1. The V gene end was trimmed by 3 bases and the J gene end by 4 bases; junction bases not matched to a gene: 13. From germline, CDR1 is LGHNA and CDR2 YSLEER. CDR3 length equals 17 residues.

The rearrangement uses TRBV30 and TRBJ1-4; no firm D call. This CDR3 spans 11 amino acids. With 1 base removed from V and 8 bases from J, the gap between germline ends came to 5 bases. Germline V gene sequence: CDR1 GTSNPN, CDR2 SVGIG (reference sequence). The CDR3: CAWSAGEKLFF. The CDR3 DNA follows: TGTGCCTGGAGTGCTGGGGAAAAACTGTTTTTT.

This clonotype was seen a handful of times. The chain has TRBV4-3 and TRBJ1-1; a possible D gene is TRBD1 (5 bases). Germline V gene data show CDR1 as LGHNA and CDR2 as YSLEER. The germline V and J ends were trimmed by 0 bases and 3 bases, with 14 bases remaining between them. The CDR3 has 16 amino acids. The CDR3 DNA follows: TGCGCCAGCAGCCAAGATGCGGGGGAGCGCCACACTGAAGCTTTCTTT. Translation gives CASSQDAGERHTEAFF.

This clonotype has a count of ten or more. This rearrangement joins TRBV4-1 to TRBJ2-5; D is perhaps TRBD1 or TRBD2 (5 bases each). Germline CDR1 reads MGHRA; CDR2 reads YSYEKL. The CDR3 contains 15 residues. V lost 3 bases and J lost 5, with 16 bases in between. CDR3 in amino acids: CASSQGMGRRETQYF. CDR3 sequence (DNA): TGCGCCAGCAGCCAGGGAATGGGACGTAGGGAGACCCAGTACTTC.

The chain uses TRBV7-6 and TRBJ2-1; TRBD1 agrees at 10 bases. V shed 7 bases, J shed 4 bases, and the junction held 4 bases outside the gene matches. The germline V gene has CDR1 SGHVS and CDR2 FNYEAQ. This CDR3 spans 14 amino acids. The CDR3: CASTTGGLYNEQFF. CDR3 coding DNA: TGTGCCAGCACGACAGGGGGCCTATACAATGAGCAGTTCTTC.

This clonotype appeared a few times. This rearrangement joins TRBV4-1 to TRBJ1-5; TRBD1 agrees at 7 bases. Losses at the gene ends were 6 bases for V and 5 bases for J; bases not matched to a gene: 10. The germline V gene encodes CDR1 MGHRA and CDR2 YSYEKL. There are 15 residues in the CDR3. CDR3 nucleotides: TGCGCCAGCAGACCACATAACAGGGGCGATCAGCCCCAGCATTTT. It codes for CASRPHNRGDQPQHF.

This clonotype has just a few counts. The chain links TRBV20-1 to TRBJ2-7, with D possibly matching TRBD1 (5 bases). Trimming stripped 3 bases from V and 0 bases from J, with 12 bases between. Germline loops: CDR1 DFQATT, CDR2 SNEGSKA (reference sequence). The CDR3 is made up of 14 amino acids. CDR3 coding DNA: TGCAGTGCTAGGCGACTTCAGGGCTCCTACGAGCAGTACTTC. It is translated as CSARRLQGSYEQYF.

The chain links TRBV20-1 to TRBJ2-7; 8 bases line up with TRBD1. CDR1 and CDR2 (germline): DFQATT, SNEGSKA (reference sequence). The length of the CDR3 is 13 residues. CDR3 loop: CSPRDRSSDEQYF. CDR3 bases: TGCAGCCCTCGGGACAGGAGTTCCGACGAGCAGTACTTC.

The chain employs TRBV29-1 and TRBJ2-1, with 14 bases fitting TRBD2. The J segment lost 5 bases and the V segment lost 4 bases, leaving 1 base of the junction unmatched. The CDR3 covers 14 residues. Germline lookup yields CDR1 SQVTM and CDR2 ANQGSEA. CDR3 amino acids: CSVATSGGDNEQFF. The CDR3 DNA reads TGCAGCGTTGCGACTAGCGGGGGGGACAATGAGCAGTTCTTC.

The CDR3 sequence: CASKGGSNQPQHF. The CDR3 DNA follows: TGTGCCAGCAAGGGGGGGAGCAATCAGCCCCAGCATTTT. This chain joins TRBV25-1 and TRBJ1-5; D perhaps matches TRBD1 (6 bases). The CDR3 is 13 amino acids. CDR1 and CDR2 (germline): MGHDK, SYGVNS. Deletions cut 7 bases from V and 1 base from J, with 8 bases between.

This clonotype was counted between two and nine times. This CDR3 is CASSLGKGPSGYTF. CDR3 in DNA: TGTGCCAGCAGCTTAGGGAAGGGCCCTTCGGGCTACACCTTC. The V call is TRBV7-2, the J call TRBJ1-2; D gene unclear. The germline V gene has CDR1 SGHTA and CDR2 FQGNSA. V lost 1 base to trimming and J lost 8 bases, with 14 bases between them. The CDR3 covers 14 residues.

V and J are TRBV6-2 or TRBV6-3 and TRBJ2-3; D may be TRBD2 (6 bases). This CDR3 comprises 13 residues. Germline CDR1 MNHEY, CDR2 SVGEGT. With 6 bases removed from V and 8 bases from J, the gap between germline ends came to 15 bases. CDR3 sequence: CASSGEALRTQYF. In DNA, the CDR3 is TGTGCCAGCAGCGGGGAGGCCCTTCGTACGCAGTATTTT.

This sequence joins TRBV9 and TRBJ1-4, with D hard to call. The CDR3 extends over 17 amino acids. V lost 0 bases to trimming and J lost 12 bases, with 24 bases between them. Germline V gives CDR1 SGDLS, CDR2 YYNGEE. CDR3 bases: TGTGCCAGCAGCGTAGAGGCAAGGGTGGTAGTCGATGGGGAACTGTTTTTT. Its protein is CASSVEARVVVDGELFF.